The 8 T cell receptor beta chains reported below all come from one sample, sequenced in a study of T cells in Graves' hyperthyroidism and ophthalmopathy. The source material, RNA transcripts, was used to amplify TCR beta CDR3 regions. A set of HTBI primers served as the primers for a first-round RT-PCR of the TCR CDR3. Using its own MiXCR run on the multiplex PCR reads, TCRdb lists one record per CDR3 protein. The repertoire has around 280,000 distinct CDR3 sequences, about an eighth of them found once; the top ten carry 7.9%. The sample taken for sequencing was blood. These receptor sequences come from a woman between 40 and 55 years old with Graves' hyperthyroidism.

This clonotype was recorded many times. The chain recombines TRBV11-3 with TRBJ2-5; tentatively, D is TRBD2 (5 bases). Germline CDR1 and CDR2: SGHNT and YENEEA. This CDR3 is built from 14 residues. The V gene lost 5 bases and the J gene lost 1 base, with 11 bases spanning the gap. CDR3 amino acids: CASSKGEPQETQYF. CDR3 bases: TGTGCCAGCAGCAAGGGAGAACCCCAAGAGACCCAGTACTTC.

This clonotype was seen repeatedly, ten times or more. The chain uses TRBV18 and TRBJ1-6; D not resolved. This CDR3 has 13 amino acids. Germline V CDR1 and CDR2: KGHSH, LQKENI. Trimming shortened V by 2 bases and J by 10 bases, and 9 bases separated the two germline ends. In nucleotides, the CDR3 is TGTGCCAGCTCACCAGCGGGAGGGTCACCCCTCCACTTT. It translates to CASSPAGGSPLHF.

This clonotype was detected ten times or more. The chain has TRBV7-8 and TRBJ2-1; D is perhaps TRBD1 (5 bases). CDR3 length equals 15 residues. In germline, CDR1 is SGHVS, CDR2 FQNEAQ. Trimming pared 5 bases from V and 2 bases from J, leaving 13 bases between. CDR3 nucleotide sequence: TGTGCCAGCAGCGCGCAGGGTTTACCCTACAATGAGCAGTTCTTC. Protein: CASSAQGLPYNEQFF.

This clonotype was detected many times. The chain couples TRBV7-9 to TRBJ2-3, with TRBD2 matching over 9 bases. Germline values: CDR1 SEHNR, CDR2 FQNEAQ (reference sequence). V lost 2 bases, J lost 5 bases, and 5 bases stayed unmatched. The CDR3 is 15 residues long. The CDR3, as DNA: TGTGCCAGCAGCTTACTTAGCGGGAGTGGAGATACGCAGTATTTT. Amino acid sequence: CASSLLSGSGDTQYF. Based on the CDR3 plus reference TRBV7-9 and TRBJ2-3, the full variable domain is DTGVSQNPRHKITKRGQNVTFRCDPISEHNRLYWYRQTLGQGPEFLTYFQNEAQLEKSRLLSDRFSAERPKGSFSTLEIQRTEQGDSAMYLCASSLLSGSGDTQYFGPGTRLTVL.

This clonotype was seen many times. The chain couples TRBV2 to TRBJ2-1; 10 positions agree with TRBD2. Germline lookup yields CDR1 SNHLY and CDR2 FYNNEI. V lost 7 bases to trimming and J lost 9 bases; unmatched junction nucleotides: 9. This CDR3 contains 14 residues. CDR3 region: CASNRAGGPGEQFF. DNA of the CDR3: TGTGCCAGCAACCGAGCGGGAGGGCCGGGTGAGCAGTTCTTC.

The chain links TRBV5-1 to TRBJ1-4; D might be TRBD1 (5 bases). This CDR3 has 15 amino acids. Germline loops: CDR1 SGHRS, CDR2 YFSETQ. The V end was cut by 0 bases, the J end by 6 bases, with 12 bases between. CDR3 in DNA: TGCGCCAGCAGCTTGGAATCGGACACTTATGAAAAACTGTTTTTT. This encodes CASSLESDTYEKLFF.

The genes are TRBV19 and TRBJ1-4, with D possibly matching TRBD1 (5 bases). The CDR3 contains 15 residues. The germline V gene has CDR1 LNHDA and CDR2 SQIVND (reference sequence). With 3 bases removed from V and 1 base from J, the gap between germline ends came to 9 bases. The CDR3 reads CASSMGGVTNEKLFF. In DNA, the CDR3 is TGTGCCAGTAGTATGGGGGGAGTAACTAATGAAAAACTGTTTTTT.

Turning to this clonotype: Mismatch with germline at one junction end may stem from a read error. The chain has TRBV29-1 and TRBJ1-2, with D unresolved. Germline assignment: CDR1 SQVTM and CDR2 ANQGSEA. The CDR3 spans 14 residues. Written as DNA, the CDR3 is TGCAGCGTTGAAGAGGCCGCCACTAACTATGACTACACCTTC. Translation gives CSVEEAATNYDYTF.